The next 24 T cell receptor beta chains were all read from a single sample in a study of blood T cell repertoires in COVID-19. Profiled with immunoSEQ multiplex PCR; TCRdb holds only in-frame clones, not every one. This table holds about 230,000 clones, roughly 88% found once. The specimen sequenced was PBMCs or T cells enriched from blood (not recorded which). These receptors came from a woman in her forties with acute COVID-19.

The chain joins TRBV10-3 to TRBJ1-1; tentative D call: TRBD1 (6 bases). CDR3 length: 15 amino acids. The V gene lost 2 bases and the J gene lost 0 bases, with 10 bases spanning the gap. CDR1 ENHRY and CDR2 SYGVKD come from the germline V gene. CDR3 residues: CAISENGQMNTEAFF. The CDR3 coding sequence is TGTGCCATCAGTGAGAATGGACAGATGAACACTGAAGCTTTCTTT.

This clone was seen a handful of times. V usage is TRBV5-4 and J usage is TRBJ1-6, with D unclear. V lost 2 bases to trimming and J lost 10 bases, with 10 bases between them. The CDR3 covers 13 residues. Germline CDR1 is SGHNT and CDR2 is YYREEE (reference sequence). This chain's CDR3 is CASSLTERSPLHF. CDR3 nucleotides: TGTGCCAGCAGCTTAACAGAGAGATCACCCCTCCACTTT.

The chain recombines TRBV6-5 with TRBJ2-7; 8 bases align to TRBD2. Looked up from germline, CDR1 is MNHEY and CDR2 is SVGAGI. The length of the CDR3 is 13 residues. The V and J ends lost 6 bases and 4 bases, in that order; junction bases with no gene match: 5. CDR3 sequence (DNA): TGTGCCAGCAGGATCGGGGGGGCTTACGAGCAGTACTTC. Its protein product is CASRIGGAYEQYF.

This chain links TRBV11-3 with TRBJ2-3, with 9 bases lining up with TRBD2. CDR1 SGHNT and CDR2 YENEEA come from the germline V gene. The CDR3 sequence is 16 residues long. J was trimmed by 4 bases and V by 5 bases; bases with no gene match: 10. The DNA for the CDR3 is TGTGCCAGCAGCCCAGGGGGGACTAGCAAAGCAGATACGCAGTATTTT. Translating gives CASSPGGTSKADTQYF. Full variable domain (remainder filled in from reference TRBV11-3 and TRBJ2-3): EAGVVQSPRYKIIEKKQPVAFWCNPISGHNTLYWYLQNLGQGPELLIRYENEEAVDDSQLPKDRFSAERLKGVDSTLKIQPAELGDSAVYLCASSPGGTSKADTQYFGPGTRLTVL.

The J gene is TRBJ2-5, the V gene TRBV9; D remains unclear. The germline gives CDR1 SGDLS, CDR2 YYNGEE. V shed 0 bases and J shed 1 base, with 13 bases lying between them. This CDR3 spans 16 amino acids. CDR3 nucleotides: TGTGCCAGCAGCGTAGCTCTGGGCAGTCCCCAAGAGACCCAGTACTTC. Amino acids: CASSVALGSPQETQYF.

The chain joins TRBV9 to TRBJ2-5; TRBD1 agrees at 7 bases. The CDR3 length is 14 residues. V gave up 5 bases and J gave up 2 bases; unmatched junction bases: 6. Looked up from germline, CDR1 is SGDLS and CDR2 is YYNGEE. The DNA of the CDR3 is TGTGCCAGCAGTGGATTCAGGGGGCAAGAGACCCAGTACTTC. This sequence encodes CASSGFRGQETQYF.

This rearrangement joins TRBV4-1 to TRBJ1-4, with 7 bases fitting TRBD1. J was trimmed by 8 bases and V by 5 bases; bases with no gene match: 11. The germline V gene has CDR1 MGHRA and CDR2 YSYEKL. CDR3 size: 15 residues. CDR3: CASSVGTAQTEKLFF. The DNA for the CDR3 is TGCGCCAGCAGCGTAGGGACAGCCCAAACAGAAAAACTGTTTTTT.

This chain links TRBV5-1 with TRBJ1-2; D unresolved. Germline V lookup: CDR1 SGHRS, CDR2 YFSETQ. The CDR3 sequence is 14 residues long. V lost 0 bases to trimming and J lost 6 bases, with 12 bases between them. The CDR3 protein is CASSLGRDSDGYTF. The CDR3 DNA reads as TGCGCCAGCAGCTTGGGTCGGGATTCAGATGGCTACACCTTC.

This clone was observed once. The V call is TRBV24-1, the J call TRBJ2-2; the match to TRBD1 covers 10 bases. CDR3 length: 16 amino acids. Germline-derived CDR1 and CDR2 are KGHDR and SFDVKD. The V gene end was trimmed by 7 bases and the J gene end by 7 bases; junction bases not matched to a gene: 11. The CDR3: CATRDRLTGGGGELFF. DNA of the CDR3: TGTGCCACCAGGGACCGTCTGACAGGGGGCGGCGGGGAGCTGTTTTTT.

CDR3 DNA sequence: TGTGCCAGCAGTTCGCAGGGTAATCAGCCCCAGCATTTT. Protein product: CASSSQGNQPQHF. This chain links TRBV12-3 or TRBV12-4 with TRBJ1-5; maybe TRBD1 (5 bases). Between the trimmed V and J ends, which lost 4 bases and 4 bases, there was a span of 8 bases. This CDR3 has 13 residues.

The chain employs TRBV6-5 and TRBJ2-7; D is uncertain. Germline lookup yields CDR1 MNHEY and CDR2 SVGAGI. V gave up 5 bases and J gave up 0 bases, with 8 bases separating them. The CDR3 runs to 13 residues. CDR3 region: CASSLQSSYEQYV. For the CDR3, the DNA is TGTGCCAGCAGTCTACAGAGCTCCTACGAGCAGTACGTC.

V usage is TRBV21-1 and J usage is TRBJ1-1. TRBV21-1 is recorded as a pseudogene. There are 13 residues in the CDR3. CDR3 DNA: TGTGCCAGTGACGGGGGAGCGGGAACTGAAGCTTTCTTT. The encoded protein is CASDGGAGTEAFF.

CDR3 protein: CASSRWDRGKYGYTF. As DNA, the CDR3 is TGTGCCAGCAGCCGCTGGGACAGGGGGAAGTATGGCTACACCTTC. This chain connects TRBV3-1 (or the pseudogene TRBV3-2) to TRBJ1-2; 11 bases line up with TRBD1. The CDR3 has 15 residues. Trimming at V came to 4 bases and at J to 5 bases, leaving 6 bases not matched to a gene. Germline V CDR1 and CDR2: LGHDT, YNNKEL (reference sequence).

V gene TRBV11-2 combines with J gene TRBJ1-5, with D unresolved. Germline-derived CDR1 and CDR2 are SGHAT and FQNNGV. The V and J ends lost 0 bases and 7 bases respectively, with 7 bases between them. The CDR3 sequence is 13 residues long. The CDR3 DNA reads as TGTGCCAGCAGCTTAGATCGAGTCCAGCCCCAGCATTTT. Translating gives CASSLDRVQPQHF.

Here the CDR3 DNA reads TGTGCCAGCAGTGAAGCGGGGGGATGGACAGATACGCAGTATTTT. Its protein is CASSEAGGWTDTQYF. The V call is TRBV6-1, the J call TRBJ2-3; D perhaps matches TRBD2 (6 bases). CDR3 length: 15 residues. Trimming shortened V by 0 bases and J by 3 bases, and 10 bases separated the two germline ends. The germline CDR1 and CDR2 sequences are MNHNS and SASEGT.

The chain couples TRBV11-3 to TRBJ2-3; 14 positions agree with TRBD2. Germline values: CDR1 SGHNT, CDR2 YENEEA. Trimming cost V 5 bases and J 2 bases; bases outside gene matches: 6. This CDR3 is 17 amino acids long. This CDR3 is CASSRGLAGGLTDTQYF. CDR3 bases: TGTGCCAGCAGCCGTGGACTAGCGGGAGGCCTCACAGATACGCAGTATTTT.

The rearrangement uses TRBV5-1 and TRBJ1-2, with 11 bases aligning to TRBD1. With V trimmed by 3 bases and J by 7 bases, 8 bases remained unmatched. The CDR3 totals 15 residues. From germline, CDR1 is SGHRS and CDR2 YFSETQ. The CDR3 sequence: CASSWGTGTGGGYTF. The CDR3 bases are TGCGCCAGCAGCTGGGGTACCGGGACAGGGGGTGGCTACACCTTC.

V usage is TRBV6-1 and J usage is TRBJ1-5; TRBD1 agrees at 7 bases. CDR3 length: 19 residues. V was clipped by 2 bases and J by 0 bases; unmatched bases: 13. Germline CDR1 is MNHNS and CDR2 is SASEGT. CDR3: CASSETNRIGGHSNQPQHF. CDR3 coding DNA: TGTGCCAGCAGTGAAACAAACAGGATAGGGGGCCATAGCAATCAGCCCCAGCATTTT.

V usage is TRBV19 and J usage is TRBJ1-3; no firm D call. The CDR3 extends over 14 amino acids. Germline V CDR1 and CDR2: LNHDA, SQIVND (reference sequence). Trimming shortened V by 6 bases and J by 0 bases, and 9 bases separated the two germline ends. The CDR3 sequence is CASRSPSSGNTIYF. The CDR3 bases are TGTGCCAGTAGATCTCCGAGCTCTGGAAACACCATATATTTT.

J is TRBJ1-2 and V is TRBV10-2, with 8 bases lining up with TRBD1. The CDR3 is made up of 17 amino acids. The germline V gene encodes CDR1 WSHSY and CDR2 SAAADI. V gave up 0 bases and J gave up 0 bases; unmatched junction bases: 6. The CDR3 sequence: CASSESQGATANYGYTF. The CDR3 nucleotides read TGCGCCAGCAGTGAGTCCCAGGGGGCTACAGCTAACTATGGCTACACCTTC.

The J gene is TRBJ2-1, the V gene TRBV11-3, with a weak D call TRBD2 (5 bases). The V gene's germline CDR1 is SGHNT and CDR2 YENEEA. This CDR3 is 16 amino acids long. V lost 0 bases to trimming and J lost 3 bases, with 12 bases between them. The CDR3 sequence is CASSLDVAQNYNEQFF. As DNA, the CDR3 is TGTGCCAGCAGCTTAGATGTAGCGCAAAACTACAATGAGCAGTTCTTC. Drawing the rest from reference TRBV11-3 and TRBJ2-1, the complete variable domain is EAGVVQSPRYKIIEKKQPVAFWCNPISGHNTLYWYLQNLGQGPELLIRYENEEAVDDSQLPKDRFSAERLKGVDSTLKIQPAELGDSAVYLCASSLDVAQNYNEQFFGPGTRLTVL.

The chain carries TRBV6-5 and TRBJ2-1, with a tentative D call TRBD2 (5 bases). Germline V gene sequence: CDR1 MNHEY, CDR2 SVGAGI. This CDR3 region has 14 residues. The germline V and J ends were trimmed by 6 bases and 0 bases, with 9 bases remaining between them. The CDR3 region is CASRRLSSYNEQFF. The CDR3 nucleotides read TGTGCCAGCAGACGACTAAGCTCCTACAATGAGCAGTTCTTC.

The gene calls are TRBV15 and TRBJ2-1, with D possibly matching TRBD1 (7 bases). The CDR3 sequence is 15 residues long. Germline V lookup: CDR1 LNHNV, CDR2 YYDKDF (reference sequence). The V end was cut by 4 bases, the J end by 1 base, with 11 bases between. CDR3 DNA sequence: TGTGCCACCAGCACCCCAGGGGGGTCCTACAATGAGCAGTTCTTC. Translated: CATSTPGGSYNEQFF.

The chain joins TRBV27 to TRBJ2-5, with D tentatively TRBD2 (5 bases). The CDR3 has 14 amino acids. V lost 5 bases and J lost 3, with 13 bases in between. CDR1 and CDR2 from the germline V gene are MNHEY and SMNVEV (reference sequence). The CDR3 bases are TGTGCCAGCAGTCTACTAGGGCTCGAAGAGACCCAGTACTTC. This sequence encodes CASSLLGLEETQYF.